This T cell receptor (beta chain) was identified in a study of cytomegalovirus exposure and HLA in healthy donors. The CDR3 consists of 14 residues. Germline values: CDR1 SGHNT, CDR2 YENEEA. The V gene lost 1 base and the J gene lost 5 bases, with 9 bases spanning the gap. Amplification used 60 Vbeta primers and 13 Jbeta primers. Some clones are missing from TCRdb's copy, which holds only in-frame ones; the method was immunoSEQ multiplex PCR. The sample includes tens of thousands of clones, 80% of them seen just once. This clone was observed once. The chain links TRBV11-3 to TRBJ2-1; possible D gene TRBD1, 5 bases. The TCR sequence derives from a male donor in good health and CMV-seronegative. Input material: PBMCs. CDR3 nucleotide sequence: TGTGCCAGCAGCTTAGTTGCCAGGGACAATGAGCAGTTCTTC. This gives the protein CASSLVARDNEQFF.